The clone carrying this T cell receptor (beta chain) occurred a few times. As yet, its antigen is unknown. Time point of the sample: patch test 1, 2 weeks after DPC sensitization. Documented treatment: therapeutic diphenylcyclopropenone sensitization with weekly scalp DPC. Those who donated were patients with alopecia, 18 to 70 years of age, and suitable for DPC. Between the trimmed V and J ends, which lost 4 bases and 7 bases, there was a span of 14 bases. This CDR3 is built from 13 residues. This sample is drawn from a study of human T cells and chemical hapten exposure. Overall study context: Patients additionally received therapeutic doses of diphenylcyclopropenone on the scalp once a week, and this continued throughout the approximately 23-week study.

Study-wide findings and caveats: Sensitization with DPC brought no change to TCRs above 1 in 1000 in frequency.

Individual cDNA molecules each carried unique molecular identifiers attached by the library. TCRdb re-called the RACE reads with MiXCR, one entry per CDR3 protein. The sample holds roughly 190,000 distinct CDR3 sequences; around 20% are singletons and the top ten take under 7%. The genes are TRBV12-3 or TRBV12-4 and TRBJ2-7, with D tentatively TRBD2 (5 bases). Specimen: whole blood, collected in connection with sensitization to the hapten diphenylcyclopropenone (DPC). This receptor was taken from a woman aged 45-65 years with alopecia areata. Some clones in this sample may be carry-over from other donors' samples. CDR3 sequence: CASSSRTRGEQYF. CDR3 DNA: TGTGCCAGCAGTTCCCGGACCCGGGGTGAGCAGTACTTC.